Presented here are 29 T cell receptor beta chains from one specimen sequenced in a study of blood T cell repertoires in COVID-19. TCRdb's table, derived via immunoSEQ multiplex PCR, lists solely in-frame clones and lacks some. The data hold over 400,000 clones, with about 89% observed a single time. Sequenced sample: peripheral blood. The receptor set was obtained from a woman in her forties or fifties with COVID-19, enrolled during active disease.

This clone appeared a few times. The gene calls are TRBV24-1 and TRBJ2-2, with 7 bases fitting TRBD2. The CDR3 totals 12 residues. V dropped 9 bases and J dropped 3; count of bases not matched to a gene: 0. Germline-derived CDR1 and CDR2 are KGHDR and SFDVKD. In DNA form, the CDR3 reads TGTGCCACCCGGGGGGACACCGGGGAGCTGTTTTTT. Translating gives CATRGDTGELFF.

With respect to this clone: Compared with germline, one end of the junction differs, possibly owing to a read error. The J gene is TRBJ2-3, the V gene TRBV11-1; 8 bases are a match to TRBD2. In germline, CDR1 is SGHAT, CDR2 FQDESV (reference sequence). The CDR3 spans 11 residues. The CDR3 region has the DNA TGTGCCACCCCCGGGGCGGGGGGCCCGAATTTT. Amino acids: CATPGAGGPNF.

The chain links TRBV29-1 to TRBJ2-2; D gene uncertain. In germline, CDR1 is SQVTM, CDR2 ANQGSEA. The V and J ends lost 3 bases and 4 bases respectively, with 15 bases between them. The CDR3 extends over 15 amino acids. The DNA of the CDR3 is TGCAGCGTTGAGTCAAAAGATCGGGTCACCGGGGAGCTGTTTTTT. Translating it yields CSVESKDRVTGELFF.

J is TRBJ2-1 and V is TRBV9; 8 bases line up with TRBD1. CDR1 is SGDLS, CDR2 YYNGEE, per germline. This CDR3 contains 15 residues. V lost 0 bases, J lost 9 bases, and 8 bases stayed unmatched. Written as DNA, the CDR3 is TGTGCCAGCAGCGTAGACCCAGGGGGCTTGGGTGAGCAGTTCTTC. This encodes CASSVDPGGLGEQFF.

This clone was seen only once. The CDR3 DNA is TGTGCCAGCAGTTTAGCCGGACAGCTTGCCTACACCTTC. Protein: CASSLAGQLAYTF. The V call is TRBV12-3 or TRBV12-4, the J call TRBJ1-2, with TRBD1 as a possible D gene (6 bases). The CDR3 has 13 residues. Trimming left V 0 bases short and J 10 bases short, with 12 bases between.

The V and J genes are TRBV15 and TRBJ2-5, with TRBD2 as a possible D gene (5 bases). Trimming stripped 0 bases from V and 4 bases from J, with 12 bases between. In germline, CDR1 is LNHNV, CDR2 YYDKDF (reference sequence). The length of the CDR3 is 15 residues. The CDR3 DNA reads as TGTGCCACCAGCAGAGATCTTGGAGGTCGAGAGACCCAGTACTTC. It yields the protein CATSRDLGGRETQYF.

The chain joins TRBV6-6 to TRBJ2-3; TRBD2 is a possible D gene (6 bases). CDR3 length: 16 amino acids. With 0 bases removed from V and 3 bases from J, the gap between germline ends came to 13 bases. Germline V gene sequence: CDR1 MNHNY, CDR2 SVGAGI (reference sequence). The CDR3 coding sequence is TGTGCCAGCAGTTACTCGGTGGAGCGGGTGACAGATACGCAGTATTTT. This sequence encodes CASSYSVERVTDTQYF.

The chain is built from TRBV5-1 and TRBJ2-1; 7 nucleotides agree with TRBD1. V lost 0 bases and J lost 5; bases outside the gene matches: 2. This CDR3 contains 14 residues. Germline V lookup: CDR1 SGHRS, CDR2 YFSETQ. The CDR3 loop reads CASSLATGNNEQFF. The CDR3 coding sequence is TGCGCCAGCAGCTTGGCGACAGGGAACAATGAGCAGTTCTTC.

A word on this clone: The identical CDR3 is also encoded by other nucleotide sequences in the sample. The rearrangement links TRBV6-5 to TRBJ1-2; 7 bases align to TRBD1. The germline CDR1 and CDR2 sequences are MNHEY and SVGAGI. Unmatched junction bases numbered 3, after V lost 5 bases and J lost 3 bases. CDR3 length equals 13 residues. The CDR3 DNA is TGTGCCAGCAGTCGTGACAGGGACTATGGCTACACCTTC. It specifies CASSRDRDYGYTF.

The chain has TRBV5-4 and TRBJ2-2; tentative D call: TRBD1 (6 bases). Between the trimmed V and J ends, which lost 4 bases and 2 bases, there was a span of 15 bases. The germline gives CDR1 SGHNT, CDR2 YYREEE (reference sequence). This CDR3 has 16 amino acids. CDR3 amino acids: CASSHWGTTNTGELFF. DNA of the CDR3: TGTGCCAGCAGCCACTGGGGGACAACTAACACCGGGGAGCTGTTTTTT.

This clone was recorded only once. The rearrangement links TRBV5-1 to TRBJ1-1, with D possibly matching TRBD1 (5 bases). CDR1 and CDR2 from the germline V gene are SGHRS and YFSETQ. The V gene lost 7 bases and the J gene lost 2 bases, with 9 bases spanning the gap. The CDR3 sequence is 12 residues long. This CDR3 is CASGRDNTEAFF. The DNA of the CDR3 is TGCGCCAGCGGGCGGGACAACACTGAAGCTTTCTTT.

On this clone itself: Distinct nucleotide sequences in the sample also encode this CDR3. The V and J genes are TRBV3-1 (or the pseudogene TRBV3-2) and TRBJ1-1; no clear D gene. The germline V and J ends were trimmed by 5 bases and 1 base, with 8 bases remaining between them. This CDR3 spans 13 amino acids. Looked up from germline, CDR1 is LGHDT and CDR2 is YNNKEL (reference sequence). CDR3 bases: TGTGCCAGCAGCTTAGGGAGGAACACTGAAGCTTTCTTT. Protein sequence: CASSLGRNTEAFF.

This chain links TRBV7-9 with TRBJ1-2; 8 nucleotides align to TRBD1. Germline V gives CDR1 SEHNR, CDR2 FQNEAQ (reference sequence). V lost 3 bases and J lost 0; bases outside the gene matches: 3. The CDR3 length is 15 residues. In DNA form, the CDR3 reads TGTGCCAGCAGCTTGGGGACAGGAGCTAACTATGGCTACACCTTC. This sequence encodes CASSLGTGANYGYTF.

The rearrangement joins TRBV9 to TRBJ1-4, with 8 bases that match TRBD1. Losses at the gene ends were 3 bases for V and 8 bases for J; bases not matched to a gene: 3. CDR3 length equals 13 residues. The V gene's germline CDR1 is SGDLS and CDR2 YYNGEE. CDR3 loop: CASSETGAEKLFF. Here the CDR3 DNA reads TGTGCCAGCAGCGAGACAGGGGCCGAAAAACTGTTTTTT.

This clone is a singleton in its sample. This CDR3 reads CAISFVAGGWETQYF. CDR3 DNA: TGTGCCATCAGTTTTGTGGCAGGGGGCTGGGAGACCCAGTACTTC. V and J are TRBV10-3 and TRBJ2-5; 8 bases are a match to TRBD1. The V gene's germline CDR1 is ENHRY and CDR2 SYGVKD. The CDR3 runs to 15 residues. Unmatched junction bases numbered 10, after V lost 5 bases and J lost 5 bases.

V is TRBV11-2 and J is TRBJ1-3; no definite D call. V gave up 0 bases and J gave up 4 bases, with 19 bases separating them. This CDR3 is built from 18 residues. Germline loops: CDR1 SGHAT, CDR2 FQNNGV. CDR3 sequence reads: CASSLDLRPGVDGNTIYF. CDR3 DNA sequence: TGTGCCAGCAGCTTAGACCTCCGGCCCGGGGTGGACGGAAACACCATATATTTT.

The V gene is TRBV4-1, the J gene TRBJ1-1; 9 nucleotides match TRBD1. With 3 bases clipped from V and 11 bases from J, the junction kept 7 bases outside the gene matches. From germline, CDR1 is MGHRA and CDR2 YSYEKL. The CDR3 extends over 13 amino acids. The CDR3 coding sequence is TGCGCCAGCAGCCATCAAACAGGGGGCCACGCTTTCTTT. This encodes CASSHQTGGHAFF.

This chain uses TRBV27 with TRBJ2-3; TRBD1 might be the D (6 bases). Germline assignment: CDR1 MNHEY and CDR2 SMNVEV (reference sequence). The CDR3 spans 16 residues. Trimming cost V 4 bases and J 4 bases, with 18 bases left between them. CDR3 bases: TGTGCCAGCAGTTCCATGCGAACCAGGGGCTCAGATACGCAGTATTTT. This codes for CASSSMRTRGSDTQYF.

V usage is TRBV3-1 (or the pseudogene TRBV3-2) and J usage is TRBJ2-1; 8 bases agree with TRBD2. The CDR3 sequence is 16 residues long. The V gene end was trimmed by 3 bases and the J gene end by 8 bases; junction bases not matched to a gene: 12. Per germline, CDR1 LGHDT and CDR2 YNNKEL (reference sequence). CDR3 residues: CASSHWGTSPNDEQFF. The CDR3 coding sequence is TGTGCCAGCAGCCATTGGGGGACTAGTCCGAACGATGAGCAGTTCTTC.

The sample holds one count of this clone. The CDR3 loop reads CAWAPSDKKRAFF. CDR3 sequence (DNA): TGTGCCTGGGCCCCCTCCGACAAGAAGAGAGCTTTCTTT. V gene TRBV30 combines with J gene TRBJ1-1; D is unresolved. The CDR3 extends over 13 amino acids. V lost 5 bases and J lost 10, with 20 bases in between. The germline V gene has CDR1 GTSNPN and CDR2 SVGIG (reference sequence).

The chain couples TRBV30 to TRBJ2-7; the match to TRBD1 covers 9 bases. Germline CDR1 GTSNPN, CDR2 SVGIG (reference sequence). V was clipped by 1 base and J by 2 bases; unmatched bases: 12. The CDR3 spans 17 residues. As DNA, the CDR3 is TGTGCCTGGAGTGCTCTGTCGGACAGGGGATTTCCCTACGAGCAGTACTTC. This sequence encodes CAWSALSDRGFPYEQYF.

This chain connects TRBV7-9 to TRBJ2-7; tentatively, D is TRBD2 (6 bases). Trimming left V 0 bases short and J 0 bases short, with 6 bases between. CDR3 length: 14 amino acids. Per the germline V gene, CDR1 is SEHNR and CDR2 is FQNEAQ (reference sequence). In DNA form, the CDR3 reads TGTGCCAGCAGCTTAGCGGGGGGCTCCTACGAGCAGTACTTC. Translated: CASSLAGGSYEQYF.

V and J are TRBV2 and TRBJ2-7; TRBD1 matches at 8 bases. Germline lookup yields CDR1 SNHLY and CDR2 FYNNEI. Germline trimming cut 6 bases from V and 2 bases from J; bases unmatched to any gene: 6. The CDR3 loop spans 14 amino acids. The CDR3 nucleotides read TGTGCCAGCAGAGCTTCGACAGGGGCCTACGAGCAGTACTTC. Translating gives CASRASTGAYEQYF.

In DNA form, the CDR3 reads TGTGCCAGCAGCTTAGACCGCGATGCTGAAGCTTTCTTT. Its translation is CASSLDRDAEAFF. The chain is built from TRBV11-2 and TRBJ1-1, with D unresolved. The length of the CDR3 is 13 residues. V was pared by 0 bases and J by 6 bases, with 8 bases between. CDR1 SGHAT and CDR2 FQNNGV come from the germline V gene.

Only one count was recorded for this clone. This chain connects TRBV6-5 to TRBJ1-5; D is uncertain. The CDR3 runs 15 residues. The germline V gene encodes CDR1 MNHEY and CDR2 SVGAGI. The V end lost 4 bases, the J end lost 1 base, and 11 bases lay between the germline ends. The CDR3 DNA reads TGTGCCAGCAGTTCCGCCCCGAGAAGCAATCAGCCCCAGCATTTT. It encodes CASSSAPRSNQPQHF.

A word on this clone: Different DNA sequences within this sample yield the same CDR3. The genes are TRBV15 and TRBJ1-5; possible D gene TRBD1, 6 bases. Germline CDR1 reads LNHNV; CDR2 reads YYDKDF (reference sequence). V was pared by 0 bases and J by 6 bases, with 12 bases between. This CDR3 has 15 residues. This CDR3 is CATSRDRGGGQPQHF. CDR3 bases: TGTGCCACCAGCAGAGATCGGGGGGGCGGTCAGCCCCAGCATTTT.

V and J are TRBV2 and TRBJ1-5; no clear D gene. V lost 5 bases and J 7 bases, leaving 15 bases between the germline ends. The CDR3 has 14 residues. Germline-derived CDR1 and CDR2 are SNHLY and FYNNEI. The CDR3 region is CASSFRGDGQPQHF. The DNA of the CDR3 is TGTGCCAGCAGTTTTCGGGGTGACGGACAGCCCCAGCATTTT.

This clone was detected only a few times. The V gene is TRBV28, the J gene TRBJ2-7, with 8 bases identical to TRBD1. With 5 bases clipped from V and 2 bases from J, the junction kept 8 bases outside the gene matches. CDR3 length equals 15 residues. The germline CDR1 and CDR2 sequences are MDHEN and SYDVKM. CDR3: CASSPGQGGTYEQYF. The CDR3 DNA sequence: TGTGCCAGCAGTCCCGGACAGGGAGGAACCTACGAGCAGTACTTC.

The rearrangement uses TRBV10-1 and TRBJ1-2; no clear D. Trimming took 10 bases from V and 4 from J, leaving 22 bases between them. CDR1 is WNHNN, CDR2 SYGVQD, per germline (reference sequence). The CDR3 has 15 residues. The DNA of the CDR3 is TGCGCCACCGGATTTACGGGAGATGATACCTATGGCTACACCTTC. Its translation: CATGFTGDDTYGYTF.